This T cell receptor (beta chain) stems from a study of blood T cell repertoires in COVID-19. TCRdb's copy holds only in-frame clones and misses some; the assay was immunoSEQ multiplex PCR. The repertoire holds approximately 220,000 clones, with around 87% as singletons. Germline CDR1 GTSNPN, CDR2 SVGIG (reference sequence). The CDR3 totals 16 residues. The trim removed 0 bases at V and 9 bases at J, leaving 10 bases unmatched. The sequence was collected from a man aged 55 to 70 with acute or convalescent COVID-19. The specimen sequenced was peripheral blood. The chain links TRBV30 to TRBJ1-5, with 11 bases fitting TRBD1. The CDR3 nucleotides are TGTGCCTGGAGTGTGTCGGACAGGGGGCTCCGAGGGCCCCAGCATTTT. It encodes CAWSVSDRGLRGPQHF.